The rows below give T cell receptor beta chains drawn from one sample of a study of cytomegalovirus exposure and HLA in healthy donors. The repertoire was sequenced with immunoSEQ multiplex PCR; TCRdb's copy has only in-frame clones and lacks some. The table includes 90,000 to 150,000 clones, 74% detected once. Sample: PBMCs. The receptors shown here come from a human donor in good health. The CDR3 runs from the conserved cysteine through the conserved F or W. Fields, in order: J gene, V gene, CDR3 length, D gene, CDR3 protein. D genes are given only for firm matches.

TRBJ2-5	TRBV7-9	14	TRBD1	CASSGGQAQETQYF
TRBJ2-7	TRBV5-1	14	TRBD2	CASSLVAGESEQYF
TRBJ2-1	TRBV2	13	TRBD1	CASTADRGGEQFF
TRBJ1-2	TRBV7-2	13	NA	CASSLEAGYGYTF
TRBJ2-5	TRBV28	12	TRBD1	CASSGQGETQYF
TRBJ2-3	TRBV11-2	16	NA	CASSDRGGVGADTQYF
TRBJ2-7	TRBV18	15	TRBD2	CASSPTRGRSYEQYF
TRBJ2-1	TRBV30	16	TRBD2	CAWSGFPSGGLNEQFF
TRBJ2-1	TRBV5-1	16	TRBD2	CASSFTLAGGTGEQFF
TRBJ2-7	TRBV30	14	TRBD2	CAWSVGLAPYEQYF
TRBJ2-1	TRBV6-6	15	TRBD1	CASSDPQGVDNEQFF
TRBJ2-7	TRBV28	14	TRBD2	CATYLAGVPYEQYF
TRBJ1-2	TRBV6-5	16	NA	CASSYSTAGGPYGYPF
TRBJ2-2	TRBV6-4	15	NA	CASSAGTFNTGELFF
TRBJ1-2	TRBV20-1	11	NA	CSASSGIGYTF
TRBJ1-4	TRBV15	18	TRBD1	CATSRVRTGGSTNEKLFF
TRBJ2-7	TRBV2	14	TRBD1	CASSVDRGVYEQYF
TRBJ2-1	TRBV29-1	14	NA	CSVSRDWSYNEQFF
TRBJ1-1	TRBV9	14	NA	CASSVAGADTEAFF
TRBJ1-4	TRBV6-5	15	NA	CASSYSRVRVEKLFF
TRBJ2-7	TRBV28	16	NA	CASTKHSSGNSYEQYF
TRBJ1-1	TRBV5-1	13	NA	CASSFNFNTEAFF
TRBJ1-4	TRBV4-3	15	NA	CASSQGGTGNEKLFF
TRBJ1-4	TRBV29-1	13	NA	CSVVDSTNEKLFF
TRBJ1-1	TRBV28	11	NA	CASSWSTEAFF
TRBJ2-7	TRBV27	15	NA	CASSRSRGRAYEQYF
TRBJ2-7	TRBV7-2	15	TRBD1	CASSSQGAVAYEQYF
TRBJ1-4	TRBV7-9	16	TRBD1	CASSLAAGGKGEKLFF
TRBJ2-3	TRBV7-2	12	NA	CASSRTRDTQYF
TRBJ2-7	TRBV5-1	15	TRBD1	CASSSGTGDPGEQYF
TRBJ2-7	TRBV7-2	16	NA	CASSLWISGPSYEQYF
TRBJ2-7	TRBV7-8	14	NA	CASSPLPGAYEQYF
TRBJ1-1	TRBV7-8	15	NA	CASSLGRRRGTEAFF
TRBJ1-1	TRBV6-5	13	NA	CASSQGSGTEAFF
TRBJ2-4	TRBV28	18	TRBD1	CASSLPGQGAPVTAFQYF
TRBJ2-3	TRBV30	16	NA	CAWSGEVGTVTDTQYF
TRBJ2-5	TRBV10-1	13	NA	CASSESAVGTQYF
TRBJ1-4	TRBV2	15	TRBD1	CASRDDRGGGEKLFF
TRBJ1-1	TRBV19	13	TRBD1	CASLRQGNLEAFF
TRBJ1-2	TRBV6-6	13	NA	CASSSQGIRGYTF
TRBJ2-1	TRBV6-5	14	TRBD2	CASSSSGGAYEQFF
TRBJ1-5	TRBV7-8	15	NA	CASSQSRGSHQPQHF
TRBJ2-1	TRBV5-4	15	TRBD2	CASSLAGLAFNEQFF
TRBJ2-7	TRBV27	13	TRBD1	CASARTGSYEQYF
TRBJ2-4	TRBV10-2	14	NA	CASSESRGKNIQYF
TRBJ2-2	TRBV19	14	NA	CASSPGGTAGELFF
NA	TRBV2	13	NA	CASSEAPTYEQYF
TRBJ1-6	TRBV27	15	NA	CASSQGTQGRSPLHF
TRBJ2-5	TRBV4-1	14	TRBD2	CASSLGTSGETQYF
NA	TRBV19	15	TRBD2	CASSIGLAEAYEQYF
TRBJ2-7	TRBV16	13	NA	CASSQSRQSEQYF
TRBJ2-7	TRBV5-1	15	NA	CASSLLSSSSYEQYF
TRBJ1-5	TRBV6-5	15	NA	CASRKGGTSNQPQHF
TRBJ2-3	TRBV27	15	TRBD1	CASSGTGAHTDTQYF